The 17 T cell receptor beta chains presented below share a single source sample, sequenced in a study of cytomegalovirus exposure and HLA in healthy donors. Vbeta (60) and Jbeta (13) primers were used in the PCR. Using immunoSEQ multiplex PCR, the repertoire was profiled, and TCRdb retains in-frame clones only, with some absent. The sample consists of 140,000 to 150,000 clones, 65% to 75% of them appearing once. The sequenced material came from PBMCs. These TCRs come from a man aged 55-75 years in good health and CMV-seronegative.

The V and J genes are TRBV6-5 and TRBJ1-1; TRBD1 is a possible D gene (5 bases). CDR1 MNHEY and CDR2 SVGAGI come from the germline V gene. CDR3 length equals 12 residues. V lost 5 bases, J lost 3 bases, and 7 bases lay in between. The CDR3, as DNA: TGTGCCAGCAGTCGGGGGGACACTGAAGCTTTCTTT. This encodes CASSRGDTEAFF.

The CDR3 nucleotides read TGCGCCAGCAGCTTGGCCGGGGTATCGGCAGATACGCAGTATTTT. Amino acids: CASSLAGVSADTQYF. This sequence joins TRBV5-1 and TRBJ2-3; tentative D call: TRBD2 (5 bases). Trimming removed 0 bases from V and 4 bases from J, with 12 bases in between. The germline V gene encodes CDR1 SGHRS and CDR2 YFSETQ. The CDR3 contains 15 residues.

The chain employs TRBV4-2 and TRBJ2-1; 8 bases align to TRBD1. V lost 0 bases and J lost 5; bases outside the gene matches: 3. The CDR3 sequence is 15 residues long. CDR1 is LGHNA, CDR2 YNFKEQ, per germline. CDR3 coding DNA: TGTGCCAGCAGCCAAGATCAGGGGGCGGACAATGAGCAGTTCTTC. Protein product: CASSQDQGADNEQFF.

This chain joins TRBV7-3 and TRBJ1-1, with D maybe TRBD1 (5 bases). This CDR3 has 14 residues. The germline V gene encodes CDR1 SGHTA and CDR2 FQGTGA. V lost 2 bases and J 0 bases, leaving 7 bases between the germline ends. CDR3 bases: TGTGCCAGCAGCTTAGGGGGGTTGAACACTGAAGCTTTCTTT. Its translation is CASSLGGLNTEAFF.

The chain combines TRBV4-1 with TRBJ2-7, with D possibly matching TRBD1 (6 bases). V lost 1 base, J lost 3 bases, and 7 bases lay in between. Germline CDR1 is MGHRA and CDR2 is YSYEKL. The CDR3 consists of 13 residues. DNA of the CDR3: TGCGCCAGCAGCCAAGCACAGGGCTACGAGCAGTACTTC. Its translation is CASSQAQGYEQYF.

Only a few counts were recorded for this clone. The genes are TRBV4-2 and TRBJ1-1; TRBD1 is a possible D gene (6 bases). Germline V gene lookup returns CDR1 LGHNA and CDR2 YNFKEQ. V was trimmed by 1 base and J by 5 bases, leaving 11 bases between them. This CDR3 contains 14 residues. The CDR3 nucleotides read TGTGCCAGCAGCCAAGCAGGGGCCAGGACTGAAGCTTTCTTT. This encodes CASSQAGARTEAFF.

This clone has a handful of counts. This chain joins TRBV7-2 and TRBJ1-3, with D perhaps matching TRBD1 (5 bases). CDR3 length: 16 residues. In germline, CDR1 is SGHTA, CDR2 FQGNSA. V lost 3 bases and J lost 0, with 12 bases in between. The CDR3 protein is CASSLARASSGNTIYF. CDR3 in DNA: TGTGCCAGCAGCTTGGCCAGGGCTTCCTCTGGAAACACCATATATTTT.

This clone showed up just a few times. V and J are TRBV19 and TRBJ2-2, with 8 bases fitting TRBD2. Germline V CDR1 and CDR2: LNHDA, SQIVND (reference sequence). The CDR3 length is 15 residues. J lost 1 base, V lost 5 bases, and 3 bases had no gene match. The CDR3 nucleotides are TGTGCCAGTAGTTCTGCGGGAGGGAACACCGGGGAGCTGTTTTTT. Protein product: CASSSAGGNTGELFF. Full variable domain (outside the CDR3, taken from reference TRBV19 and TRBJ2-2): DGGITQSPKYLFRKEGQNVTLSCEQNLNHDAMYWYRQDPGQGLRLIYYSQIVNDFQKGDIAEGYSVSREKKESFPLTVTSAQKNPTAFYLCASSSAGGNTGELFFGEGSRLTVL.

This clone showed up just once. The V call is TRBV5-1, the J call TRBJ2-7, with 15 bases matching TRBD2. CDR3 length equals 15 residues. V dropped 3 bases and J dropped 7; count of bases not matched to a gene: 5. Germline V gene sequence: CDR1 SGHRS, CDR2 YFSETQ. CDR3 bases: TGCGCCAGCAGCTCCCGGACTAGCGGGAGGGAGGAGCAGTACTTC. Its translation: CASSSRTSGREEQYF.

The chain employs TRBV28 and TRBJ1-2; TRBD1 agrees at 7 bases. This CDR3 comprises 15 residues. Unmatched junction bases numbered 9, after V lost 5 bases and J lost 3 bases. Germline lookup yields CDR1 MDHEN and CDR2 SYDVKM. This chain's CDR3 is CASSLDRDFYYGYTF. CDR3 bases: TGTGCCAGCAGTCTAGACAGGGACTTCTACTATGGCTACACCTTC.

The chain links TRBV7-3 to TRBJ2-3, with TRBD1 matching over 12 bases. Trimming cost V 0 bases and J 5 bases; bases outside gene matches: 3. The CDR3 runs to 16 residues. Germline V CDR1 and CDR2: SGHTA, FQGTGA. CDR3 sequence (DNA): TGTGCCAGCAGCTTAACCGGGACAGGGGGCAAAGATACGCAGTATTTT. Translating gives CASSLTGTGGKDTQYF.

The chain recombines TRBV13 with TRBJ2-3, with D maybe TRBD2 (5 bases). Looked up from germline, CDR1 is PRHDT and CDR2 is FYEKMQ (reference sequence). The CDR3 length is 16 residues. Trimming left V 5 bases short and J 0 bases short, with 15 bases between. In nucleotides, the CDR3 is TGTGCCAGCAGCCTCAAAGCGGAACTGAGCACAGATACGCAGTATTTT. Residues: CASSLKAELSTDTQYF.

Note on this clone: Additional DNA sequences in this sample encode the identical CDR3. This rearrangement joins TRBV5-1 to TRBJ1-1; tentatively, D is TRBD1 (5 bases). V lost 0 bases to trimming and J lost 10 bases, with 13 bases between them. Germline-derived CDR1 and CDR2 are SGHRS and YFSETQ. This CDR3 is built from 13 residues. CDR3 in DNA: TGCGCCAGCAGCTTGGAGTCCGCGGGGGGAGCTTTCTTT. Translating gives CASSLESAGGAFF.

V is TRBV2 and J is TRBJ1-1; D ambiguous. Trimming removed 5 bases from V and 8 bases from J, with 18 bases in between. Germline lookup yields CDR1 SNHLY and CDR2 FYNNEI. The CDR3 has 14 residues. CDR3 region: CASSHPFDGIEAFF. The CDR3 DNA reads as TGTGCCAGCAGTCACCCCTTTGACGGGATAGAAGCTTTCTTT.

This clone has a handful of counts. The CDR3 spells CASSFGHPYEQYF. The CDR3 region has the DNA TGTGCCAGTAGTTTTGGGCACCCCTACGAGCAGTACTTC. The chain carries TRBV19 and TRBJ2-7; no definite D call. Germline CDR1 reads LNHDA; CDR2 reads SQIVND (reference sequence). V was pared by 5 bases and J by 2 bases, with 10 bases between. CDR3 size: 13 residues.

This chain uses TRBV7-8 with TRBJ1-1; 9 bases agree with TRBD1. The CDR3 contains 16 residues. CDR1 and CDR2 from the germline V gene are SGHVS and FQNEAQ. The V and J ends lost 5 bases and 3 bases, in that order; junction bases with no gene match: 10. The CDR3 coding sequence is TGTGCCAGCAGCCGAGGGACAGGGCTGGTGTACACTGAAGCTTTCTTT. Residues: CASSRGTGLVYTEAFF.

This chain joins TRBV4-3 and TRBJ2-2; 8 positions match TRBD2. This CDR3 is 14 amino acids long. The V segment lost 0 bases and the J segment 7 bases; nucleotides outside the gene matches: 1. Germline V CDR1 and CDR2: LGHNA, YSLEER. DNA for the CDR3: TGCGCCAGCAGCCAAGATCGGGGGGGCGGGGAGCTGTTTTTT. Protein sequence: CASSQDRGGGELFF.